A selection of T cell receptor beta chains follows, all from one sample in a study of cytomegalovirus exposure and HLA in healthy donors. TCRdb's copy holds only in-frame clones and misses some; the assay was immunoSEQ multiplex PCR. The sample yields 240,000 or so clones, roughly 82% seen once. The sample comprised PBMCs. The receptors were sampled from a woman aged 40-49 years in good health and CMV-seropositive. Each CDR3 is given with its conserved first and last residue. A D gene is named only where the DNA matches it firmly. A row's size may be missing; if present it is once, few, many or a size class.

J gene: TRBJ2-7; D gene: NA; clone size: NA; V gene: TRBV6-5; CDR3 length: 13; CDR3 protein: CASSYTAHHEQYF; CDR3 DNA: TGTGCCAGCAGTTACACCGCGCATCACGAGCAGTACTTC
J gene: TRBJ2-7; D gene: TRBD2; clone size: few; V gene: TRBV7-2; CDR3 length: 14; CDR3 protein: CASSVQAGPYEQYF; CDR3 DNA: TGTGCCAGCAGCGTTCAAGCGGGGCCCTACGAGCAGTACTTC
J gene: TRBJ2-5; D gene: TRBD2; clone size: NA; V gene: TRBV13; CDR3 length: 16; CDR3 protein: CASSLVASGGQETQYF; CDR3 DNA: TGTGCCAGCAGCTTAGTTGCTAGCGGGGGCCAAGAGACCCAGTACTTC
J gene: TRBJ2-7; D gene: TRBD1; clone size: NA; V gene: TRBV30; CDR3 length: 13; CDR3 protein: CAWSPGQGYEQYF; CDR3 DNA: TGTGCCTGGAGCCCAGGACAGGGTTACGAGCAGTACTTC
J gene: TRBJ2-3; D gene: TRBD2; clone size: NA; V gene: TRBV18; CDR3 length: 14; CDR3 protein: CASSPAGGEGTQYF; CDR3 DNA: TGTGCCAGCTCACCAGCAGGTGGGGAGGGTACGCAGTATTTT
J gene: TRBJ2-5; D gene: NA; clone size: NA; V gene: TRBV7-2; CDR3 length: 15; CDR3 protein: CASSLVGTQQETQYF; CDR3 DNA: TGTGCCAGCAGCTTAGTGGGGACACAACAAGAGACCCAGTACTTC
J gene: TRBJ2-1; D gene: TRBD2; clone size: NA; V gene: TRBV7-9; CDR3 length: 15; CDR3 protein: CASSLAGGPAHEQFF; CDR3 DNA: TGTGCCAGCAGCTTAGCGGGAGGGCCGGCCCATGAGCAGTTCTTC
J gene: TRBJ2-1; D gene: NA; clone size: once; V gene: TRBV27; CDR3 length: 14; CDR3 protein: CASSLYGRGYEQFF; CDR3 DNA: TGTGCCAGCAGTTTATACGGGAGAGGGTATGAGCAGTTCTTC
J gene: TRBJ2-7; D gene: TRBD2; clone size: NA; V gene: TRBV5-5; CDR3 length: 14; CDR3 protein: CASSLAGRHYEQYF; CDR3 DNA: TGTGCCAGCAGCTTGGCCGGGAGGCATTACGAGCAGTACTTC
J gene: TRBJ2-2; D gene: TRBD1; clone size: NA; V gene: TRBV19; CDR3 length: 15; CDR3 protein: CAGGQANSNTGELFF; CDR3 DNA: TGTGCCGGAGGACAGGCCAACTCTAACACCGGGGAGCTGTTTTTT
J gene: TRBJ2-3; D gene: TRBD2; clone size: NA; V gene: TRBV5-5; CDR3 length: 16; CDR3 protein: CASSSPFSGNTDTQYF; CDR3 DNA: TGTGCCAGCAGCTCACCATTTAGCGGGAACACAGATACGCAGTATTTT
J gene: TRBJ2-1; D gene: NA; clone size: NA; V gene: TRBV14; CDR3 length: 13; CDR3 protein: CASSQKRAHEQFF; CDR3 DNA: TGTGCCAGCAGCCAGAAGCGGGCTCATGAGCAGTTCTTC
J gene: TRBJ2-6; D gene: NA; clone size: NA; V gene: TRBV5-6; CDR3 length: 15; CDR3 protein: CASSLGGAGANVLTF; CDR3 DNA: TGTGCCAGCAGCTTAGGGGGAGCTGGGGCCAACGTCCTGACTTTC
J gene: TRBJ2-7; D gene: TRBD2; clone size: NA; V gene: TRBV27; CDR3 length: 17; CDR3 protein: CASSTERGMAGVREQYF; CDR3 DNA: TGTGCCAGCAGCACCGAGCGCGGAATGGCGGGAGTGAGGGAGCAGTACTTC